Each of the 20 T cell receptor beta chains below was sequenced from the same sample in a study of T cell responses to AZD1222 COVID-19 vaccine. The table came from immunoSEQ multiplex PCR; TCRdb's copy has only in-frame clones and leaves some out. The top ten clones hold about 25% of a sample with 92,000 or so clones, 85% to 90% of them seen once. The sequencing used peripheral blood, collected on day 0 of AZD1222 vaccination. These receptors were collected from an adult in good health.

A single count supports this clone. The rearrangement links TRBV7-2 to TRBJ2-1; D call uncertain. V was pared by 0 bases and J by 0 bases, with 6 bases between. CDR1 SGHTA and CDR2 FQGNSA come from the germline V gene. The CDR3 loop spans 15 amino acids. The CDR3 DNA sequence: TGTGCCAGCAGCTTAGCGAGCCGCTCCTACAATGAGCAGTTCTTC. Translated, it gives CASSLASRSYNEQFF.

The chain recombines TRBV6-6 with TRBJ1-5, with D uncertain. The germline CDR1 and CDR2 sequences are MNHNY and SVGAGI (reference sequence). The CDR3 extends over 13 amino acids. The V and J ends lost 2 bases and 4 bases respectively, with 6 bases between them. The CDR3 region has the DNA TGTGCCAGCAGTTACGCTGATAATCAGCCCCAGCATTTT. Amino acids: CASSYADNQPQHF.

V is TRBV19 and J is TRBJ1-2, with a possible D match to TRBD1 (6 bases). The germline CDR1 and CDR2 sequences are LNHDA and SQIVND (reference sequence). This CDR3 has 16 amino acids. Trimming took 6 bases from V and 6 from J, leaving 23 bases between them. In nucleotides, the CDR3 is TGTGCCAGTAGAACTAACGGTGCCGGGACAACTAATGGCTACACCTTC. Its protein product is CASRTNGAGTTNGYTF.

The chain couples TRBV7-2 to TRBJ2-7; 10 nucleotides agree with TRBD2. CDR3 length equals 15 residues. The V gene's germline CDR1 is SGHTA and CDR2 FQGNSA. Unmatched junction bases numbered 5, after V lost 5 bases and J lost 1 base. CDR3 DNA sequence: TGTGCCAGCAGCGCGACTAGCGGGCATTCCTACGAGCAGTACTTC. This encodes CASSATSGHSYEQYF.

The chain joins TRBV28 to TRBJ2-7; D gene ambiguous. V lost 2 bases and J lost 0, with 11 bases in between. This CDR3 is built from 15 residues. Looked up from germline, CDR1 is MDHEN and CDR2 is SYDVKM. The CDR3 reads CASSLPGFSSYEQYF. The CDR3 bases are TGTGCCAGCAGTTTACCGGGCTTTAGCTCCTACGAGCAGTACTTC.

The chain couples TRBV9 to TRBJ2-1; 14 positions agree with TRBD2. The CDR3 covers 18 residues. V lost 4 bases to trimming and J lost 4 bases; unmatched junction nucleotides: 10. Germline CDR1 SGDLS, CDR2 YYNGEE. The CDR3 bases are TGTGCCAGCAGCTTCTCGACTAGCGGGAGGGCCCAATACAATGAGCAGTTCTTC. It specifies CASSFSTSGRAQYNEQFF. Drawing the rest from reference TRBV9 and TRBJ2-1, the complete variable domain is DSGVTQTPKHLITATGQRVTLRCSPRSGDLSVYWYQQSLDQGLQFLIQYYNGEERAKGNILERFSAQQFPDLHSELNLSSLELGDSALYFCASSFSTSGRAQYNEQFFGPGTRLTVL.

The chain joins TRBV6-5 to TRBJ1-2; 11 bases are shared with TRBD1. Germline trimming cut 0 bases from V and 8 bases from J; bases unmatched to any gene: 5. The germline V gene has CDR1 MNHEY and CDR2 SVGAGI. The CDR3 is 15 amino acids. The DNA of the CDR3 is TGTGCCAGCAGTTACTCCAAACGGACAGGGGGCGGCTACACCTTC. This sequence encodes CASSYSKRTGGGYTF.

This clone appeared a few times. J is TRBJ2-1 and V is TRBV5-3; 9 bases are shared with TRBD1. TRBV5-3 is given ORF status, its function remaining uncertain. Trimming cost V 7 bases and J 6 bases; bases outside gene matches: 17. The CDR3 length is 17 residues. CDR3 DNA sequence: TGTGCCAGAGCGCACCCTCCGGGACAGGGCTTTCTCAATGAGCAGTTCTTC. Translating it yields CARAHPPGQGFLNEQFF.

The J gene is TRBJ2-5, the V gene TRBV7-3; 7 nucleotides match TRBD1. From germline, CDR1 is SGHTA and CDR2 FQGTGA. V was pared by 5 bases and J by 0 bases, with 3 bases of the junction left unmatched. The CDR3 extends over 14 amino acids. This chain's CDR3 is CASSPDRYQETQYF. CDR3 DNA sequence: TGTGCCAGCAGCCCGGACAGGTACCAAGAGACCCAGTACTTC.

V is TRBV28 and J is TRBJ2-5; D is unresolved. Per the germline V gene, CDR1 is MDHEN and CDR2 is SYDVKM. This CDR3 contains 13 residues. V lost 7 bases and J lost 2, with 11 bases in between. CDR3 sequence reads: CASTEQNQETQYF. The DNA of the CDR3 is TGTGCCAGCACGGAACAGAATCAAGAGACCCAGTACTTC. Together with reference TRBV28 and TRBJ2-5, the CDR3 gives the full variable domain: DVKVTQSSRYLVKRTGEKVFLECVQDMDHENMFWYRQDPGLGLRLIYFSYDVKMKEKGDIPEGYSVSREKKERFSLILESASTNQTSMYLCASTEQNQETQYFGPGTRLLVL.

The rearrangement links TRBV13 to TRBJ1-5; TRBD1 might be the D (5 bases). The CDR3 is 15 amino acids. Per the germline V gene, CDR1 is PRHDT and CDR2 is FYEKMQ (reference sequence). V lost 5 bases, J lost 0 bases, and 11 bases lay in between. This chain's CDR3 is CASSEEGISNQPQHF. In DNA form, the CDR3 reads TGTGCCAGCAGCGAGGAGGGGATTAGCAATCAGCCCCAGCATTTT.

The rearrangement links TRBV2 to TRBJ1-5, with TRBD1 matching 10 bases. The CDR3 consists of 17 residues. The V segment lost 2 bases and the J segment 3 bases; nucleotides outside the gene matches: 7. Germline values: CDR1 SNHLY, CDR2 FYNNEI. The CDR3 DNA is TGTGCCAGCAGTGAAATGGGACAGGGGCCATACAATCAGCCCCAGCATTTT. It specifies CASSEMGQGPYNQPQHF.

The genes are TRBV4-2 and TRBJ2-7; no reliable D call. CDR1 LGHNA and CDR2 YNFKEQ come from the germline V gene. CDR3 length: 13 residues. Between the trimmed V and J ends, which lost 2 bases and 3 bases, there was a span of 8 bases. CDR3 amino acids: CASSQPAGYEQYF. The CDR3 nucleotides are TGTGCCAGCAGCCAACCCGCCGGCTACGAGCAGTACTTC.

The chain employs TRBV4-1 and TRBJ2-3; unclear D gene. This CDR3 contains 16 residues. Trimming shortened V by 0 bases and J by 0 bases, and 10 bases separated the two germline ends. Per germline, CDR1 MGHRA and CDR2 YSYEKL. In DNA, the CDR3 is TGCGCCAGCAGCCAAGAGGGCCGGTCTAGCACAGATACGCAGTATTTT. Its protein is CASSQEGRSSTDTQYF.

The chain uses TRBV11-2 and TRBJ2-3, with a possible D match to TRBD1 (5 bases). From germline, CDR1 is SGHAT and CDR2 FQNNGV. V lost 0 bases and J 0 bases, leaving 10 bases between the germline ends. The CDR3 has 16 residues. CDR3 sequence reads: CASSLEGAPSTDTQYF. CDR3 DNA: TGTGCCAGCAGCTTAGAAGGGGCGCCGAGCACAGATACGCAGTATTTT.

The V call is TRBV19, the J call TRBJ1-1; D not resolved. CDR1 is LNHDA and CDR2 is SQIVND in the germline V gene (reference sequence). CDR3 length: 11 residues. The V end lost 5 bases, the J end lost 7 bases, and 8 bases lay between the germline ends. CDR3 DNA sequence: TGTGCCAGTAGTTACCAGGTTGAAGCTTTCTTT. This encodes CASSYQVEAFF.

The gene calls are TRBV9 and TRBJ2-2; D not certain. CDR3 length: 15 residues. Trimming left V 3 bases short and J 4 bases short, with 13 bases between. Germline-derived CDR1 and CDR2 are SGDLS and YYNGEE. CDR3 in DNA: TGTGCCAGCAGCGGAGGCCGTTCGGGCACCGGGGAGCTGTTTTTT. Its protein is CASSGGRSGTGELFF.

This clone was seen only a few times. The V gene is TRBV19, the J gene TRBJ1-6; possibly TRBD1 for D (5 bases). The V gene lost 7 bases and the J gene lost 8 bases, with 24 bases spanning the gap. Germline lookup yields CDR1 LNHDA and CDR2 SQIVND (reference sequence). The CDR3 length is 17 residues. The CDR3 DNA reads TGTGCCAGTAAAACCCGTGACCGAGGGGCAGGGCATTCACCCCTCCACTTT. Its protein is CASKTRDRGAGHSPLHF.

The genes are TRBV5-1 and TRBJ2-5; no firm D call. V was shortened by 4 bases and J by 2 bases, with 12 bases between the two germline ends. Looked up from germline, CDR1 is SGHRS and CDR2 is YFSETQ. This CDR3 is built from 14 residues. CDR3 nucleotides: TGCGCCAGCAGCGGAACAGTTGGGCAAGAGACCCAGTACTTC. Translation gives CASSGTVGQETQYF.

This sequence joins TRBV19 and TRBJ2-1, with 12 bases fitting TRBD2. Germline V gene lookup returns CDR1 LNHDA and CDR2 SQIVND (reference sequence). V lost 6 bases, J lost 8 bases, and 8 bases stayed unmatched. CDR3 length: 15 residues. The CDR3 loop reads CASRETSGRADEQFF. The CDR3 bases are TGTGCCAGTAGGGAGACTAGCGGGAGAGCCGATGAGCAGTTCTTC. The full variable domain, completed using reference TRBV19 and TRBJ2-1, is DGGITQSPKYLFRKEGQNVTLSCEQNLNHDAMYWYRQDPGQGLRLIYYSQIVNDFQKGDIAEGYSVSREKKESFPLTVTSAQKNPTAFYLCASRETSGRADEQFFGPGTRLTVL.